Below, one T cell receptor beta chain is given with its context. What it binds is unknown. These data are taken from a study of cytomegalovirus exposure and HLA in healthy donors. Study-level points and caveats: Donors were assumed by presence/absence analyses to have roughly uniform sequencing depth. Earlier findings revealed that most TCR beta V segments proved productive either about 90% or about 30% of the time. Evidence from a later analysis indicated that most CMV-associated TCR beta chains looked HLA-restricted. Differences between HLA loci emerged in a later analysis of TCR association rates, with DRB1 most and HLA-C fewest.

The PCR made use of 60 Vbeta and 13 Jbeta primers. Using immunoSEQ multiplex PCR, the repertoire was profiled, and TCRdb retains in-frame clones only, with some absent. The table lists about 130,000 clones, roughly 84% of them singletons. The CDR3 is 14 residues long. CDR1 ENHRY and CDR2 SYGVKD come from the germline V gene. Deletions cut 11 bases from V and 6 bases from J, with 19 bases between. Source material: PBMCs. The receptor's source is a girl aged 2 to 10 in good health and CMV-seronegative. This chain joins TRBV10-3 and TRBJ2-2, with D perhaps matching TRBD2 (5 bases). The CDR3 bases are TGTGCCCTACGAAGCCATTACGGGGCCGGGGAGCTGTTTTTT. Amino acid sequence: CALRSHYGAGELFF.